The 29 T cell receptor beta chains listed next were all sequenced from one sample in a study of blood T cell repertoires in COVID-19. Repertoires were generated with immunoSEQ multiplex PCR, while TCRdb's copy carries only in-frame clones and drops some. Here the sample spans 430,000 or so clones, roughly 90% being singletons. Sequencing input: PBMCs or T cells enriched from blood (not recorded which). The receptor source for this set is a woman between 35 and 50 years old who had recovered from COVID-19.

The V gene is TRBV7-9, the J gene TRBJ1-1; possible D gene TRBD1, 5 bases. Trimming stripped 0 bases from V and 3 bases from J, with 11 bases between. There are 15 residues in the CDR3. The germline gives CDR1 SEHNR, CDR2 FQNEAQ (reference sequence). The CDR3 DNA follows: TGTGCCAGCAGCTTAGCGCAGGGCAGCGACACTGAAGCTTTCTTT. Amino acids: CASSLAQGSDTEAFF.

The J gene is TRBJ2-1, the V gene TRBV6-2 or TRBV6-3, with D maybe TRBD2 (6 bases). Germline V CDR1 and CDR2: MNHEY, SVGEGT. This CDR3 contains 16 residues. The V end was cut by 0 bases, the J end by 6 bases, with 15 bases between. Written as DNA, the CDR3 is TGTGCCAGCAGTTACTCACTAGCTGGGTGGGCCAATGAGCAGTTCTTC. Translation: CASSYSLAGWANEQFF.

The V and J genes are TRBV10-3 and TRBJ1-5; D unclear. The V end lost 2 bases, the J end lost 0 bases, and 14 bases lay between the germline ends. Looked up from germline, CDR1 is ENHRY and CDR2 is SYGVKD. CDR3 length equals 17 residues. The CDR3 loop is CAISETRGSNSNQPQHF. In DNA, the CDR3 is TGTGCCATCAGTGAGACCCGCGGCAGCAATAGCAATCAGCCCCAGCATTTT.

This clone appeared once. J is TRBJ1-6 and V is TRBV14; the match to TRBD1 covers 7 bases. Germline V CDR1 and CDR2: SGHDN, FVKESK. The CDR3 consists of 16 residues. Trimming took 1 base from V and 7 from J; bases not matched to a gene: 7. The CDR3 nucleotides are TGTGCCAGCAGCCAAGCTTCCGGGACAGCAAATTCACCCCTCCACTTT. Protein product: CASSQASGTANSPLHF. The full variable domain, rest sourced from reference TRBV14 and TRBJ1-6, is EAGVTQFPSHSVIEKGQTVTLRCDPISGHDNLYWYRRVMGKEIKFLLHFVKESKQDESGMPNNRFLAERTGGTYSTLKVQPAELEDSGVYFCASSQASGTANSPLHFGNGTRLTVT.

V is TRBV6-6 and J is TRBJ1-2, with unresolved D. CDR1 and CDR2 from the germline V gene are MNHNY and SVGAGI (reference sequence). The CDR3 runs to 16 residues. Between the trimmed V and J ends, which lost 1 base and 2 bases, there was a span of 14 bases. CDR3 sequence (DNA): TGTGCCAGCAGTTACTTGGTTCTCAGGAACAACTATGGCTACACCTTC. It is translated as CASSYLVLRNNYGYTF.

The genes are TRBV30 and TRBJ1-2; D is ambiguous. Germline V lookup: CDR1 GTSNPN, CDR2 SVGIG (reference sequence). The V end lost 0 bases, the J end lost 3 bases, and 8 bases lay between the germline ends. The CDR3 spans 13 residues. In nucleotides, the CDR3 is TGTGCCTGGAGTGTTCACAGTGACTATGGCTACACCTTC. Encoded protein: CAWSVHSDYGYTF.

This sequence joins TRBV4-3 and TRBJ2-2; D is perhaps TRBD2 (5 bases). This CDR3 has 16 residues. Trimming shortened V by 0 bases and J by 5 bases, and 13 bases separated the two germline ends. Per germline, CDR1 LGHNA and CDR2 YSLEER. The CDR3 sequence is CASSQERDWRTGELFF. The CDR3 DNA is TGCGCCAGCAGCCAAGAACGGGATTGGAGGACCGGGGAGCTGTTTTTT.

This clone was recorded only once. This chain joins TRBV7-2 and TRBJ2-7; possibly TRBD2 for D (6 bases). Germline V gene data show CDR1 as SGHTA and CDR2 as FQGNSA. The CDR3 loop spans 16 amino acids. The ends were cut back, 5 bases at V and 1 base at J, with 18 bases in the middle. The DNA for the CDR3 is TGTGCCAGCAGCCCAGCCCAGCTTCGGGGGTCCTACGAGCAGTACTTC. It encodes CASSPAQLRGSYEQYF.

The chain is built from TRBV27 and TRBJ1-1; no clear D. V lost 5 bases to trimming and J lost 3 bases, with 10 bases between them. The CDR3 consists of 13 residues. Per the germline V gene, CDR1 is MNHEY and CDR2 is SMNVEV (reference sequence). CDR3 protein: CASSAGTHTEAFF. In DNA form, the CDR3 reads TGTGCCAGCAGTGCCGGTACTCACACTGAAGCTTTCTTT.

CDR3 DNA: TGTGCCAGCAGCTTAGATAGGGGCGGCTACACCTTC. This encodes CASSLDRGGYTF. The chain uses TRBV7-9 and TRBJ1-2; possibly TRBD1 for D (5 bases). Trimming removed 1 base at V and 8 bases at J, with 8 bases between. CDR3 size: 12 residues. Germline V lookup: CDR1 SEHNR, CDR2 FQNEAQ (reference sequence).

The V call is TRBV9, the J call TRBJ2-1, with TRBD2 matching over 9 bases. V shed 2 bases and J 2 bases; nucleotides not matched to a gene: 5. The CDR3 is made up of 16 amino acids. Germline CDR1 reads SGDLS; CDR2 reads YYNGEE. The CDR3 coding sequence is TGTGCCAGCAGCGTCAATAGCGGGAGTGCCTACAATGAGCAGTTCTTC. Protein product: CASSVNSGSAYNEQFF.

This chain links TRBV6-5 with TRBJ2-1, with a weak D call TRBD1 (6 bases). Between the trimmed V and J ends, which lost 0 bases and 8 bases, there was a span of 17 bases. The V gene's germline CDR1 is MNHEY and CDR2 SVGAGI. This CDR3 is built from 16 residues. CDR3 coding DNA: TGTGCCAGCAGTTACTCGGGACAAATCGTCGTCTATGAGCAGTTCTTC. Its protein is CASSYSGQIVVYEQFF.

The chain uses TRBV6-2 or TRBV6-3 and TRBJ1-1; D possibly corresponds to TRBD1 (5 bases). CDR1 is MNHEY, CDR2 SVGEGT, per germline. The V end lost 2 bases, the J end lost 4 bases, and 11 bases lay between the germline ends. The CDR3 loop spans 14 amino acids. The CDR3 region has the DNA TGTGCCAGCAGTTACGGGGGGGAGGGCACTGAAGCTTTCTTT. It yields the protein CASSYGGEGTEAFF.

This clone was detected only once. The chain couples TRBV6-2 or TRBV6-3 to TRBJ1-2; D gene unclear. The CDR3 is 13 amino acids. Germline V gene sequence: CDR1 MNHEY, CDR2 SVGEGT. Between the trimmed V and J ends, which lost 2 bases and 8 bases, there was a span of 12 bases. CDR3 nucleotides: TGTGCCAGCAGTTACAATCTGGGAGGGGGCTACACCTTC. It codes for CASSYNLGGGYTF.

This chain connects TRBV7-6 to TRBJ1-6, with D unresolved. Germline values: CDR1 SGHVS, CDR2 FNYEAQ. With 0 bases removed from V and 8 bases from J, the gap between germline ends came to 11 bases. The CDR3 is made up of 15 amino acids. The CDR3: CASSLAPGNDSPLHF. DNA of the CDR3: TGTGCCAGCAGCTTAGCGCCGGGGAACGATTCACCCCTCCACTTT. Full variable domain (missing parts from reference TRBV7-6 and TRBJ1-6): GAGVSQSPRYKVTKRGQDVALRCDPISGHVSLYWYRQALGQGPEFLTYFNYEAQQDKSGLPNDRFSAERPEGSISTLTIQRTEQRDSAMYRCASSLAPGNDSPLHFGNGTRLTVT.

The chain uses TRBV18 and TRBJ1-1; D is possibly TRBD1 (6 bases). The CDR3 covers 15 residues. Trimming took 2 bases from V and 4 from J, leaving 14 bases between them. From germline, CDR1 is KGHSH and CDR2 LQKENI. CDR3 nucleotide sequence: TGTGCCAGCTCACCATCATACCCACAGGGCACTGAAGCTTTCTTT. This codes for CASSPSYPQGTEAFF.

V and J are TRBV6-5 and TRBJ2-2; D unresolved. Germline assignment: CDR1 MNHEY and CDR2 SVGAGI. The CDR3 covers 15 residues. Trimming left V 0 bases short and J 0 bases short, with 5 bases between. The CDR3 DNA follows: TGTGCCAGCAGTTACTCCCCTGCGAACACCGGGGAGCTGTTTTTT. This gives the protein CASSYSPANTGELFF.

The V call is TRBV7-9, the J call TRBJ2-7; D possibly corresponds to TRBD1 (6 bases). CDR1 and CDR2 from the germline V gene are SEHNR and FQNEAQ (reference sequence). V was shortened by 7 bases and J by 0 bases, with 16 bases between the two germline ends. This CDR3 is built from 15 residues. The CDR3 DNA reads TGTGCCAGCATCAAAGTCCAGGGGACCTCCTACGAGCAGTACTTC. This translates into CASIKVQGTSYEQYF.

The rearrangement links TRBV10-3 to TRBJ2-1; 10 positions agree with TRBD2. Looked up from germline, CDR1 is ENHRY and CDR2 is SYGVKD. Trimming at V came to 3 bases and at J to 6 bases, leaving 5 bases not matched to a gene. The CDR3 consists of 15 residues. CDR3: CAISDASGSSNEQFF. In nucleotides, the CDR3 is TGTGCCATCAGTGACGCTAGCGGGAGTAGCAATGAGCAGTTCTTC.

The chain links TRBV6-6 to TRBJ2-7, with D possibly being TRBD2 (6 bases). Between the trimmed V and J ends, which lost 6 bases and 2 bases, there was a span of 14 bases. The CDR3 has 14 amino acids. Germline V lookup: CDR1 MNHNY, CDR2 SVGAGI (reference sequence). In nucleotides, the CDR3 is TGTGCCAGCAGCGACGTGGGGGGTCCCTACGAGCAGTACTTC. Its protein is CASSDVGGPYEQYF.

The chain employs TRBV11-2 and TRBJ2-5; D is possibly TRBD2 (6 bases). Germline CDR1 SGHAT, CDR2 FQNNGV. The CDR3 consists of 16 residues. V lost 7 bases and J 3 bases, leaving 21 bases between the germline ends. The CDR3, as DNA: TGTGCCAGCACCACCCTTCCGGGAGAGTCCGAAGAGACCCAGTACTTC. It yields the protein CASTTLPGESEETQYF.

The rearrangement uses TRBV2 and TRBJ2-7; D call uncertain. Trimming cost V 4 bases and J 5 bases, with 6 bases left between them. The CDR3 loop spans 11 amino acids. Germline lookup yields CDR1 SNHLY and CDR2 FYNNEI. CDR3 nucleotides: TGTGCCAGCAGTGGCTACGACGAGCAGTACTTC. Amino acid sequence: CASSGYDEQYF.

The genes are TRBV19 and TRBJ2-7; D is possibly TRBD1 (5 bases). With 1 base removed from V and 3 bases from J, the gap between germline ends came to 13 bases. Germline loops: CDR1 LNHDA, CDR2 SQIVND (reference sequence). CDR3 size: 15 residues. CDR3 loop: CASSIVRGVGYEQYF. In DNA, the CDR3 is TGTGCCAGTAGTATAGTTAGGGGCGTGGGCTACGAGCAGTACTTC.

V gene TRBV27 combines with J gene TRBJ2-2; 11 nucleotides agree with TRBD2. Germline V gene data show CDR1 as MNHEY and CDR2 as SMNVEV (reference sequence). J was trimmed by 5 bases and V by 2 bases; bases with no gene match: 4. The CDR3 has 16 amino acids. CDR3: CASSLKGTSGTGELFF. In DNA form, the CDR3 reads TGTGCCAGCAGTTTAAAGGGGACTAGCGGAACCGGGGAGCTGTTTTTT.

This clone was detected only once. The J gene is TRBJ2-7, the V gene TRBV5-4; no clear D gene. Per the germline V gene, CDR1 is SGHNT and CDR2 is YYREEE (reference sequence). Trimming removed 0 bases at V and 4 bases at J, with 14 bases between. The CDR3 totals 15 residues. The CDR3 DNA reads TGTGCCAGCAGCTTGGGGTTCCGCGGAAGATACGAGCAGTACTTC. The encoded protein is CASSLGFRGRYEQYF.

This rearrangement joins TRBV4-3 to TRBJ2-5; possible D gene TRBD2, 6 bases. CDR3 size: 15 residues. V lost 1 base, J lost 5 bases, and 14 bases lay in between. CDR1 is LGHNA and CDR2 is YSLEER in the germline V gene. CDR3 loop: CASSQGREAMETQYF. The CDR3 bases are TGCGCCAGCAGCCAAGGGCGGGAAGCAATGGAGACCCAGTACTTC.

V gene TRBV3-1 (or the pseudogene TRBV3-2) combines with J gene TRBJ2-3; D is possibly TRBD2 (5 bases). Trimming removed 1 base from V and 2 bases from J, with 13 bases in between. CDR3 length: 16 amino acids. CDR1 and CDR2 from the germline V gene are LGHDT and YNNKEL (reference sequence). The CDR3 spells CASSQGSAGITDTQYF. The CDR3 nucleotides are TGTGCCAGCAGCCAAGGCTCCGCGGGTATCACAGATACGCAGTATTTT.

The chain links TRBV5-1 to TRBJ2-3; D may be TRBD1 (5 bases). This CDR3 region has 15 residues. V lost 4 bases and J 1 base, leaving 13 bases between the germline ends. Germline V gives CDR1 SGHRS, CDR2 YFSETQ. For the CDR3, the DNA is TGCGCCAGCAGCGATACAGGCCGGGGCACAGATACGCAGTATTTT. Its translation: CASSDTGRGTDTQYF.

This sequence joins TRBV7-2 and TRBJ2-5; maybe TRBD1 (5 bases). Trimming pared 4 bases from V and 5 bases from J, leaving 11 bases between. The CDR3 covers 13 residues. From germline, CDR1 is SGHTA and CDR2 FQGNSA. This chain's CDR3 is CASSSGHDETQYF. The CDR3 DNA reads TGTGCCAGCAGCTCAGGACATGACGAGACCCAGTACTTC.